These 8 T cell receptor beta chains originate from one sample sequenced in a study of cytomegalovirus exposure and HLA in healthy donors. Primers included in the PCR were 60 Vbeta and 13 Jbeta primers. This table comes from immunoSEQ multiplex PCR, and its TCRdb copy is limited to in-frame clones, with some not included. The table has over 110,000 clones, over 65% seen once. Sequences were obtained from PBMCs. These receptors all stem from a male donor in good health and CMV-seronegative.

As regards this clone: The same CDR3 can be traced to other DNA sequences in this sample. The rearrangement uses TRBV27 and TRBJ1-5, with D possibly matching TRBD1 (5 bases). The CDR3 extends over 14 amino acids. The germline gives CDR1 MNHEY, CDR2 SMNVEV (reference sequence). The ends were cut back, 2 bases at V and 4 bases at J, with 9 bases in the middle. The CDR3 spells CASSLRGGNQPQHF. The CDR3 DNA follows: TGTGCCAGCAGTTTAAGGGGAGGTAATCAGCCCCAGCATTTT.

DNA of the CDR3: TGTGCCAGCTCACCGACGATAGCGGTTCTGTGGGAGCAGTACTTC. Encoded protein: CASSPTIAVLWEQYF. This chain links TRBV18 with TRBJ2-7; TRBD2 might be the D (6 bases). The CDR3 runs to 15 residues. Trimming took off 3 bases at V and 7 bases at J, with 19 bases between the two ends. In germline, CDR1 is KGHSH, CDR2 LQKENI.

The chain carries TRBV6-5 and TRBJ1-6, with 8 bases aligning to TRBD1. V shed 2 bases, J shed 3 bases, and the junction held 3 bases outside the gene matches. CDR1 and CDR2 (germline): MNHEY, SVGAGI. CDR3 length equals 16 residues. The CDR3 loop reads CASSYQQGDYNSPLHF. Written as DNA, the CDR3 is TGTGCCAGCAGTTACCAACAGGGGGACTATAATTCACCCCTCCACTTT.

The chain joins TRBV2 to TRBJ2-2; TRBD2 might be the D (6 bases). This CDR3 spans 15 amino acids. V shed 11 bases and J shed 1 base, with 17 bases lying between them. Per germline, CDR1 SNHLY and CDR2 FYNNEI. The DNA for the CDR3 is TGTGCCTCAACGCCGGGACTGGGGAACACCGGGGAGCTGTTTTTT. Translated: CASTPGLGNTGELFF. The complete variable domain, with remaining parts taken from reference TRBV2 and TRBJ2-2, reads EPEVTQTPSHQVTQMGQEVILRCVPISNHLYFYWYRQILGQKVEFLVSFYNNEISEKSEIFDDQFSVERPDGSNFTLKIRSTKLEDSAMYFCASTPGLGNTGELFFGEGSRLTVL.

This chain connects TRBV7-2 to TRBJ2-6, with D perhaps TRBD2 (6 bases). Trimming stripped 5 bases from V and 1 base from J, with 12 bases between. This CDR3 is built from 16 residues. Germline CDR1 SGHTA, CDR2 FQGNSA. The CDR3: CASSRVGTSGANVLTF. The CDR3 DNA reads as TGTGCCAGCAGCCGCGTAGGGACTTCTGGGGCCAACGTCCTGACTTTC. The whole variable domain, remainder taken from reference TRBV7-2 and TRBJ2-6, is GAGVSQSPSNKVTEKGKDVELRCDPISGHTALYWYRQSLGQGLEFLIYFQGNSAPDKSGLPSDRFSAERTGGSVSTLTIQRTQQEDSAVYLCASSRVGTSGANVLTFGAGSRLTVL.

This clone was counted only a few times. The chain combines TRBV7-2 with TRBJ2-4; no firm D call. This CDR3 spans 13 amino acids. The germline V gene encodes CDR1 SGHTA and CDR2 FQGNSA. The V and J ends lost 5 bases and 9 bases respectively, with 14 bases between them. The CDR3 loop is CASSSPGVSIQYF. For the CDR3, the DNA is TGTGCCAGCAGCAGTCCCGGAGTTAGCATTCAGTACTTC.

The chain carries TRBV28 and TRBJ2-7; D is unclear. Trimming cost V 2 bases and J 7 bases, with 6 bases left between them. Germline V lookup: CDR1 MDHEN, CDR2 SYDVKM. The CDR3 extends over 11 amino acids. The CDR3 DNA sequence: TGTGCCAGCAGTTTAGGGCCGGAGCAGTACTTC. The encoded protein is CASSLGPEQYF.

V usage is TRBV6-1 and J usage is TRBJ1-6; tentative D call: TRBD1 (5 bases). This CDR3 has 17 residues. Germline V gives CDR1 MNHNS, CDR2 SASEGT. V was trimmed by 0 bases and J by 0 bases, leaving 9 bases between them. Written as DNA, the CDR3 is TGTGCCAGCAGTGAAGCCTGGGGCAGCTCCTATAATTCACCCCTCCACTTT. Its protein product is CASSEAWGSSYNSPLHF.